This T cell receptor beta chain was recorded in a study of shared clonotypes between healthy human individuals. The assay was immunoSEQ multiplex PCR, and TCRdb's table has in-frame clones only and misses some. The sample includes about 2.4 million clones, approximately 92% of them seen just once. CDR1 SGHRS and CDR2 YFSETQ come from the germline V gene. Trimming took 0 bases from V and 1 from J; bases not matched to a gene: 11. This CDR3 contains 18 residues. The clonotype originates from a man aged 18 to 30 in good health. Sequencing was carried out using naive CD4+ T cells sorted from blood. Subset given: CD45RA+ positively selected. V usage is TRBV5-1 and J usage is TRBJ1-1; 8 bases agree with TRBD1. CDR3 nucleotides: TGCGCCAGCAGCTTGGGCAGGGGGCTCCAGATGGGGAACACTGAAGCTTTCTTT. Translating gives CASSLGRGLQMGNTEAFF.